This is a list of T cell receptor beta chains from one sample in a study of blood T cell repertoires in COVID-19. The repertoire was sequenced with immunoSEQ multiplex PCR; TCRdb's copy has only in-frame clones and lacks some. The sample has 200,000 to 250,000 clones; roughly nine tenths are singletons. Material: PBMCs or T cells enriched from blood (not recorded which). The receptors stem from a woman in her forties or fifties in a cohort exposed to, infected with or recovered from COVID-19 (not recorded which). Both conserved end residues are trimmed from each CDR3. D genes are given only for firm matches. Clone size appears in some rows only: once, few, many, or a class for an expanded clone.

d_call: TRBD1
clone_size: -
j_call: TRBJ1-5
v_call: TRBV19
cdr3_aa: ASTHRQGAHQPQH

d_call: -
clone_size: -
j_call: TRBJ2-7
v_call: TRBV15
cdr3_aa: ATSRELSVLVNEQY

d_call: TRBD1
clone_size: -
j_call: TRBJ1-3
v_call: TRBV5-1
cdr3_aa: ASSYTGAGNTIY

d_call: TRBD1
clone_size: few
j_call: TRBJ2-5
v_call: TRBV20-1
cdr3_aa: SASAGGSVETQY

d_call: -
clone_size: -
j_call: TRBJ2-7
v_call: TRBV9
cdr3_aa: ASSSRSGSTYEQY

d_call: -
clone_size: -
j_call: TRBJ1-1
v_call: TRBV5-1
cdr3_aa: ASSQTGQRNTEAF

d_call: TRBD2
clone_size: once
j_call: TRBJ2-2
v_call: TRBV19
cdr3_aa: ASSRGTSGGNTGELF

d_call: -
clone_size: -
j_call: TRBJ1-6
v_call: TRBV2
cdr3_aa: ASHPSSYNSPLH

d_call: TRBD2
clone_size: -
j_call: TRBJ2-3
v_call: TRBV5-1
cdr3_aa: ASRTGTSGGISTDTQY

d_call: TRBD1
clone_size: -
j_call: TRBJ2-5
v_call: TRBV30
cdr3_aa: AWSGTGEETQY

d_call: -
clone_size: -
j_call: TRBJ1-4
v_call: TRBV4-1
cdr3_aa: ASSQDRRAGLF

d_call: -
clone_size: -
j_call: TRBJ1-2
v_call: TRBV9
cdr3_aa: ASSAAVAGIYGYT

d_call: -
clone_size: -
j_call: TRBJ1-1
v_call: TRBV3-1/TRBV3-2
cdr3_aa: ASSPSMREGAF

d_call: TRBD1
clone_size: -
j_call: TRBJ1-2
v_call: TRBV28
cdr3_aa: ASSPTPGQGAGYT

d_call: TRBD1
clone_size: -
j_call: TRBJ2-1
v_call: TRBV27
cdr3_aa: ASSQDRGGHEQF

d_call: -
clone_size: -
j_call: TRBJ1-2
v_call: TRBV10-2
cdr3_aa: ASSELQGRGYT

d_call: TRBD1
clone_size: -
j_call: TRBJ2-1
v_call: TRBV15
cdr3_aa: ATSRDLGGNVDNEQF

d_call: TRBD1
clone_size: -
j_call: TRBJ1-2
v_call: TRBV7-8
cdr3_aa: ASSPRQGRYT

d_call: -
clone_size: -
j_call: TRBJ1-2
v_call: TRBV19
cdr3_aa: ASSAQTATNYGYT

d_call: -
clone_size: -
j_call: TRBJ1-1
v_call: TRBV28
cdr3_aa: ASSLNRDLAEAF

d_call: TRBD1
clone_size: -
j_call: TRBJ1-2
v_call: TRBV6-5
cdr3_aa: ASSRDRGRQGYT

d_call: -
clone_size: once
j_call: TRBJ1-4
v_call: TRBV5-1
cdr3_aa: ASRKDSNEKLF

d_call: -
clone_size: -
j_call: TRBJ1-3
v_call: TRBV21-1
cdr3_aa: ASSPPGQGYSGNTIY

d_call: -
clone_size: -
j_call: TRBJ1-1
v_call: TRBV5-4
cdr3_aa: ASSYRNTEAF

d_call: -
clone_size: -
j_call: TRBJ1-6
v_call: TRBV5-1
cdr3_aa: ASSPGGFEGNSPLH

d_call: -
clone_size: -
j_call: TRBJ1-5
v_call: TRBV6-2/TRBV6-3
cdr3_aa: ASSDTGMWDQPQH

d_call: -
clone_size: -
j_call: TRBJ1-1
v_call: TRBV11-1
cdr3_aa: ASSRSTDTTEAF

d_call: -
clone_size: few
j_call: TRBJ2-1
v_call: TRBV19
cdr3_aa: ASSINQGVDEQF